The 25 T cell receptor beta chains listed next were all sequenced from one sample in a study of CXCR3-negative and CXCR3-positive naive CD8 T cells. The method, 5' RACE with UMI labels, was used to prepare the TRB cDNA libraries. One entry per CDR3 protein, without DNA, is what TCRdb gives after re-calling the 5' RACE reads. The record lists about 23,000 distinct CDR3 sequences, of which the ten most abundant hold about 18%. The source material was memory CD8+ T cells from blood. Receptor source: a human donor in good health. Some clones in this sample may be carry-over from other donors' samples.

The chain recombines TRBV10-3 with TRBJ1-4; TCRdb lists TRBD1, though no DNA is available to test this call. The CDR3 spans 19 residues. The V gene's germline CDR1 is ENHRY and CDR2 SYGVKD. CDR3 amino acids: CAISSEVAAPNPHNEKLFF.

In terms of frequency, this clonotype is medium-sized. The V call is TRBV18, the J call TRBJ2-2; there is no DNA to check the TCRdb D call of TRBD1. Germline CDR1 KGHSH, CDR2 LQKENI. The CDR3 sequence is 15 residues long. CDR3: CASSPSTTGAGELFF.

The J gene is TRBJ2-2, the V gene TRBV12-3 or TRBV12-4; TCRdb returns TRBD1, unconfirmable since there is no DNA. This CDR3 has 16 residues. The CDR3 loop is CASTPTREEDTGELFF.

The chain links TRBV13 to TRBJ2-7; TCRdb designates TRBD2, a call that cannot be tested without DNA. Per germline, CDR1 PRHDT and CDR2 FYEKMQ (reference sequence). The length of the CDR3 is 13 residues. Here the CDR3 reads CASSLGPTYEQYF.

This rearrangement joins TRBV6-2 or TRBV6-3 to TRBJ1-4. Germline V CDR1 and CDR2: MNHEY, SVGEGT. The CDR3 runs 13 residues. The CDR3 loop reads CASSYKDNEKLFF.

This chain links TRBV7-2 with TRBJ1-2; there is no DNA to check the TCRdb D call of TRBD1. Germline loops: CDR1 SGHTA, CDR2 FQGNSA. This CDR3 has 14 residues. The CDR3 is CASSFPGQSEGYTF.

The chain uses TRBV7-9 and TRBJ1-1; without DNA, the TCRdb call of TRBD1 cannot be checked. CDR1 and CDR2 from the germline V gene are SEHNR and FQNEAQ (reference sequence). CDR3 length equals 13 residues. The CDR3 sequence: CASNLGTNTEAFF.

This chain's CDR3 is CASSQDEGQGAHEQFF. The chain is built from TRBV4-2 and TRBJ2-1; the D call from TCRdb, TRBD1, cannot be confirmed without DNA. Germline V CDR1 and CDR2: LGHNA, YNFKEQ. The length of the CDR3 is 16 residues.

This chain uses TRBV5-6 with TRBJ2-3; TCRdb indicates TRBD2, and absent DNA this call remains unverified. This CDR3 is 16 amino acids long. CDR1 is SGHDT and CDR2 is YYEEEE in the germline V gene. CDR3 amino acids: CASSSRLAGVTDTQYF.

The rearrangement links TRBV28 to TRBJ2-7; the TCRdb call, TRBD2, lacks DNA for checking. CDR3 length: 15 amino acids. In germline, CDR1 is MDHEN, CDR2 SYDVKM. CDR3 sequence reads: CASSLVGLARGEQYF.

The CDR3 spells CASRPGQRNQPQHF. V usage is TRBV27 and J usage is TRBJ1-5; the TRBD1 assignment by TCRdb is unverifiable without DNA. Germline CDR1 and CDR2: MNHEY and SMNVEV (reference sequence). The CDR3 is made up of 14 amino acids.

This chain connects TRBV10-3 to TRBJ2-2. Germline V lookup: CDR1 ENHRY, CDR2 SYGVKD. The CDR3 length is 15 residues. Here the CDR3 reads CAISDTDGNTGELFF.

The CDR3 region is CASSWTGYSGELFF. The V call is TRBV5-1, the J call TRBJ2-2; the D call from TCRdb, TRBD1, cannot be confirmed without DNA. Germline V gene sequence: CDR1 SGHRS, CDR2 YFSETQ. The CDR3 runs 14 residues.

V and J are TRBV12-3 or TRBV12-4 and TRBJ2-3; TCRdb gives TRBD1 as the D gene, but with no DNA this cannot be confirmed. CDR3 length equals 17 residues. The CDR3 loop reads CASSLSMGTHPPDTQYF.

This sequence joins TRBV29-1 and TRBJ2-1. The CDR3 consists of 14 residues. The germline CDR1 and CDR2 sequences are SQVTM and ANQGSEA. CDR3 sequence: CSVEDNELYNEQFF.

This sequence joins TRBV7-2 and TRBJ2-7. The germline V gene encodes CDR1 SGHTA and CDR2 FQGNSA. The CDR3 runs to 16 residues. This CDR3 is CASSLAIGQVVYEQYF.

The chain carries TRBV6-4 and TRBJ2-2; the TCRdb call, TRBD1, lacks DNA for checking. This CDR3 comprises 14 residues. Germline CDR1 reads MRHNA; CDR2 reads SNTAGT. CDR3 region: CASSPGQGPGELFF.

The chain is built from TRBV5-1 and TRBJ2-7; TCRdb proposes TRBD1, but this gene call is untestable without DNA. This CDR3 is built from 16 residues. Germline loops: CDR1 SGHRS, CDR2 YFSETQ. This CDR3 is CASSGDSTDYLYEQYF.

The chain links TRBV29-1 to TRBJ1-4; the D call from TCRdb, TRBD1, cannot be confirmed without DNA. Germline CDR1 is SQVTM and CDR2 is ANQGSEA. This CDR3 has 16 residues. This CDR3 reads CSVEAPWTATNEKLFF.

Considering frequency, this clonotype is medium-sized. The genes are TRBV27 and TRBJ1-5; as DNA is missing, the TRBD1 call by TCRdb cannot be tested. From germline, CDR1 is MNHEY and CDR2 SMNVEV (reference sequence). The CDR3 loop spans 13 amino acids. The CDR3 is CASSSYRGQPQHF.

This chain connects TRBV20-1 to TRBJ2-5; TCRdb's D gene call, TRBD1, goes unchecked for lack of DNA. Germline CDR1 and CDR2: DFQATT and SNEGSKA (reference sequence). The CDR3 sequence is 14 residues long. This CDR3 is CSAPRWGEQETQYF.

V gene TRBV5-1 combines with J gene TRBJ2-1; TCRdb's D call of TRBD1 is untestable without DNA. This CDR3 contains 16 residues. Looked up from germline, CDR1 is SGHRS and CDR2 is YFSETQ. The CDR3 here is CASSLEGTGIYNEQFF.

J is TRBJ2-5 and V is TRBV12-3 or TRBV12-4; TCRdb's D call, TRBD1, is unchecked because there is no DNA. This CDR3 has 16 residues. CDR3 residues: CASSPSGTPAAETQYF.

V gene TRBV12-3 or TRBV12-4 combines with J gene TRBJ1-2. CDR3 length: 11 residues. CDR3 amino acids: CASSSGYGYTF.

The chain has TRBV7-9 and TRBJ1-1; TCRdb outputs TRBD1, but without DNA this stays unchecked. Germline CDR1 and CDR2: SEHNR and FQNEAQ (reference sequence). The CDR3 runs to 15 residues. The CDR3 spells CASSGTGLPLSEAFF.